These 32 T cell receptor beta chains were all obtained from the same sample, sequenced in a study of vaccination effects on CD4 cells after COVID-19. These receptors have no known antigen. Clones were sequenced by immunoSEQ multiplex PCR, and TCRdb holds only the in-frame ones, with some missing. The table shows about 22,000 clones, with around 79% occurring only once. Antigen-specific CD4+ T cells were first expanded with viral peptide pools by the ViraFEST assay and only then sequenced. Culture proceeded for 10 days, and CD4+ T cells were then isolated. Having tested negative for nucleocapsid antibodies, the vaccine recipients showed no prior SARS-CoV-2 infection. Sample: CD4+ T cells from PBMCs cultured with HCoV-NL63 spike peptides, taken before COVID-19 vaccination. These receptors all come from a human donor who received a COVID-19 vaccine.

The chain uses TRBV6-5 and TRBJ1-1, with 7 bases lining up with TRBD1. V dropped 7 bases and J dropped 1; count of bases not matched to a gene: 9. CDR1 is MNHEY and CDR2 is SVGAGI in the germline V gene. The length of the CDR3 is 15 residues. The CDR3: CASILGGQTNTEAFF. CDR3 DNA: TGTGCCAGCATTCTCGGGGGACAGACGAACACTGAAGCTTTCTTT.

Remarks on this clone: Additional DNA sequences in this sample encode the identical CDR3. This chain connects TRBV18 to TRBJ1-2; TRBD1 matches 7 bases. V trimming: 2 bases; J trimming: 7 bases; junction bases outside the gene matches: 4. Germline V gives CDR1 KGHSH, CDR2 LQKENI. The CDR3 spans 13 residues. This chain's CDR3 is CASSPGQGGGYTF. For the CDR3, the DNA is TGTGCCAGCTCACCAGGCCAGGGGGGTGGCTACACCTTC.

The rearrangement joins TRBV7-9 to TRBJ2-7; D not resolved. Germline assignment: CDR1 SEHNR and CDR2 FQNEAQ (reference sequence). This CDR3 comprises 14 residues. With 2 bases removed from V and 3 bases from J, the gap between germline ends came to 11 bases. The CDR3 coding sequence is TGTGCCAGCAGCTTAAGCCTTTCGGGCTACGAGCAGTACTTC. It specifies CASSLSLSGYEQYF.

The CDR3 sequence is CASSLQGMGSPLHF. The CDR3 DNA sequence: TGTGCCAGCAGTCTCCAGGGTATGGGTTCACCCCTCCACTTT. V and J are TRBV6-2 or TRBV6-3 and TRBJ1-6; possible D gene TRBD1, 5 bases. V was clipped by 5 bases and J by 9 bases, with 14 bases between them. CDR1 is MNHEY, CDR2 SVGEGT, per germline. The CDR3 consists of 14 residues.

CDR3 DNA sequence: TGCGCCAGCAGCCAAGTTATAGCTTCTGAAGCTTTCTTT. This gives the protein CASSQVIASEAFF. The chain combines TRBV4-3 with TRBJ1-1, with no clear D. The CDR3 totals 13 residues. Germline CDR1 and CDR2: LGHNA and YSLEER. V lost 1 base, J lost 6 bases, and 9 bases lay in between.

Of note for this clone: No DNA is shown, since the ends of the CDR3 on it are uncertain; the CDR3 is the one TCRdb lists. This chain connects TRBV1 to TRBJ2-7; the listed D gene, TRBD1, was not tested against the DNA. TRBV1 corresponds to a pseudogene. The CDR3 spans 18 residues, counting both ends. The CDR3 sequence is CTSSLLGVGQGNSYEQYF.

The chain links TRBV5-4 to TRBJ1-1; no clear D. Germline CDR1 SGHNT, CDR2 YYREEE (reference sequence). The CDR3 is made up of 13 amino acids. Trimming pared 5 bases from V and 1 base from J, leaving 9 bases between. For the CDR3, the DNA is TGTGCCAGCAGTCAGGTTACGAACACTGAAGCTTTCTTT. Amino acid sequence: CASSQVTNTEAFF.

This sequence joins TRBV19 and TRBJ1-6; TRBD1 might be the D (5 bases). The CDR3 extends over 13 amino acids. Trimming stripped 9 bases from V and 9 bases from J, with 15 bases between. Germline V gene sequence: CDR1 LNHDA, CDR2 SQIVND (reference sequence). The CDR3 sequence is CASTLGPSSPLHF. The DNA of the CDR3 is TGTGCCAGCACCTTGGGACCAAGTTCACCCCTCCACTTT.

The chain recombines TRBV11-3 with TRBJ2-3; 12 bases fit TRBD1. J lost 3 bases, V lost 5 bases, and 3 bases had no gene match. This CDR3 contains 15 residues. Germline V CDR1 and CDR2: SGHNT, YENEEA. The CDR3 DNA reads TGTGCCAGCAGCCCGGGACAGGGGGCGACAGATACGCAGTATTTT. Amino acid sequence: CASSPGQGATDTQYF.

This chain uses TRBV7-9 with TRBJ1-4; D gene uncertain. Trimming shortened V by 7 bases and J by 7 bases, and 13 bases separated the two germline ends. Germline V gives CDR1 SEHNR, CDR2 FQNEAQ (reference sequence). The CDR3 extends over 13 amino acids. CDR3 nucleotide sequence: TGTGCCAGCAACAAACTGGGTAGTGAAAAACTGTTTTTT. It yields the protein CASNKLGSEKLFF.

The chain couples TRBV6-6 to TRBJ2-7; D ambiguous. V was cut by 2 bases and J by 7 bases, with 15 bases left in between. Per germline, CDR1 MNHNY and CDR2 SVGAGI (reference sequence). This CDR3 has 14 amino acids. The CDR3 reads CASSYGPWSGEQYF. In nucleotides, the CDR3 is TGTGCCAGCAGTTACGGGCCTTGGTCTGGGGAGCAGTACTTC.

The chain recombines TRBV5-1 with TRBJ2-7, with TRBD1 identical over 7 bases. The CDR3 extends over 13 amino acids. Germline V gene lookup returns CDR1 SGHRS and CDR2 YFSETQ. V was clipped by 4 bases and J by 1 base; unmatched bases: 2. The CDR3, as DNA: TGCGCCAGCAGCCCGGGACAGTCCTACGAGCAGTACTTC. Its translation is CASSPGQSYEQYF.

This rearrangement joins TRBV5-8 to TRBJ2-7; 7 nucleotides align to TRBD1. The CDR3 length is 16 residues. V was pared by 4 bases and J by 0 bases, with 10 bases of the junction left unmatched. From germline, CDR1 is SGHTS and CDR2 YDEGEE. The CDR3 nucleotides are TGTGCCAGCAGCCTACAGGGGATTGGAAGCTCCTACGAGCAGTACTTC. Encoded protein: CASSLQGIGSSYEQYF.

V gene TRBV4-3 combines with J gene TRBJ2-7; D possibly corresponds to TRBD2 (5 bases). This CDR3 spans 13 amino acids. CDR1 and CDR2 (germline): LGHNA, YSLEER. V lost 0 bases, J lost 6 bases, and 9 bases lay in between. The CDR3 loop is CASSQERGLEQYF. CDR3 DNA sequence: TGCGCCAGCAGCCAAGAGAGAGGGCTCGAGCAGTACTTC.

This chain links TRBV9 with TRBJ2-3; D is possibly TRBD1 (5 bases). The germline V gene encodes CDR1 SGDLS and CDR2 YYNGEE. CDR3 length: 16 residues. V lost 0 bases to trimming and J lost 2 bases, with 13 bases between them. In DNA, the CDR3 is TGTGCCAGCAGCGTAGACCGACAGCCCTTCACAGATACGCAGTATTTT. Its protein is CASSVDRQPFTDTQYF.

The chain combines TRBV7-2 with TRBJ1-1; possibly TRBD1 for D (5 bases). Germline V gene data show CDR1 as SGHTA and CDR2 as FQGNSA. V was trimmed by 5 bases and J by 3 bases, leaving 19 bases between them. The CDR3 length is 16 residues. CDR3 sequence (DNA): TGTGCCAGCAGCGCCCACCCCGGGGGTCAACACACTGAAGCTTTCTTT. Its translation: CASSAHPGGQHTEAFF.

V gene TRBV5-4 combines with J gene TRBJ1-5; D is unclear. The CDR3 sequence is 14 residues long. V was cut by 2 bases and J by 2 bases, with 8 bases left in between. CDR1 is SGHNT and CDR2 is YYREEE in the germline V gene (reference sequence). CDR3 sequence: CASSFDPGNQPQHF. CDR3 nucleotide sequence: TGTGCCAGCAGCTTTGATCCGGGCAATCAGCCCCAGCATTTT.

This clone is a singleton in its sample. Written as DNA, the CDR3 is TGTGCCAGTAGTATAGGAGGGGCGCAAGATACGCAGTATTTT. Translation: CASSIGGAQDTQYF. The rearrangement joins TRBV19 to TRBJ2-3; D is tentatively TRBD1 or TRBD2 (5 bases each). V dropped 1 base and J dropped 5 bases, with 10 bases sitting between them. The CDR3 spans 14 residues. In germline, CDR1 is LNHDA, CDR2 SQIVND (reference sequence).

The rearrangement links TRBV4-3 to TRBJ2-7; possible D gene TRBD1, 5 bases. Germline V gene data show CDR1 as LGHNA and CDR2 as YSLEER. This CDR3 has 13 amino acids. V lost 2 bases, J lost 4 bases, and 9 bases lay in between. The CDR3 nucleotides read TGCGCCAGCAGCCAAAGTGACAGTTACGAGCAGTACTTC. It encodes CASSQSDSYEQYF.

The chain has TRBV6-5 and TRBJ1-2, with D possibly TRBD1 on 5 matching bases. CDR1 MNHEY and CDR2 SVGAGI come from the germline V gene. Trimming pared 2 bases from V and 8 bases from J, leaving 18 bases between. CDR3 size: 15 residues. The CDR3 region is CASSYAGGRAWGYTF. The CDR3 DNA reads TGTGCCAGCAGTTACGCGGGTGGCAGGGCATGGGGCTACACCTTC.

The CDR3: CASSLTSGRAGELFF. The CDR3 region has the DNA TGTGCCAGCAGTTTAACTAGCGGGAGGGCCGGGGAGCTGTTTTTT. J is TRBJ2-2 and V is TRBV6-5; the match to TRBD2 covers 13 bases. The CDR3 consists of 15 residues. The V and J ends lost 4 bases and 6 bases, in that order; junction bases with no gene match: 2. Germline V gene data show CDR1 as MNHEY and CDR2 as SVGAGI.

For the CDR3, the DNA is TGTGCCAGCAGCCAAGTGGGGGGCCCCTACGAGCAGTACTTC. Its translation: CASSQVGGPYEQYF. V gene TRBV14 combines with J gene TRBJ2-7; possibly TRBD1 or TRBD2 for D (6 bases each). Trimming shortened V by 1 base and J by 2 bases, and 9 bases separated the two germline ends. Germline CDR1 is SGHDN and CDR2 is FVKESK. The CDR3 loop spans 14 amino acids.

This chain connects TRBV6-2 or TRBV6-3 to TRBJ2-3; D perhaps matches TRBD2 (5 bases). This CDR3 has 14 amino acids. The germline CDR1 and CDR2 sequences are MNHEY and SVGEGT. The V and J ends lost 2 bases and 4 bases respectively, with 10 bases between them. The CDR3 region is CASSYRGGPDTQYF. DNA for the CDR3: TGTGCCAGCAGTTACCGGGGTGGTCCAGATACGCAGTATTTT.

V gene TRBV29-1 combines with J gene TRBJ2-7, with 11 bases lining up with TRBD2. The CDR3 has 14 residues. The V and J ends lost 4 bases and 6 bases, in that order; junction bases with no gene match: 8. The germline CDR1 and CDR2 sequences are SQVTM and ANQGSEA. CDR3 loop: CSVVVLAGDAEQYF. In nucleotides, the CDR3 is TGCAGCGTTGTCGTACTAGCGGGAGACGCCGAGCAGTACTTC.

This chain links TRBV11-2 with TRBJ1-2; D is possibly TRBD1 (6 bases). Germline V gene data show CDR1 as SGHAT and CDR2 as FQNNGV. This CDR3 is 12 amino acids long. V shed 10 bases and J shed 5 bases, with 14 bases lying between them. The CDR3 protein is CAIGGMGYGYTF. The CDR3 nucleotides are TGTGCCATCGGGGGCATGGGGTATGGCTACACCTTC.

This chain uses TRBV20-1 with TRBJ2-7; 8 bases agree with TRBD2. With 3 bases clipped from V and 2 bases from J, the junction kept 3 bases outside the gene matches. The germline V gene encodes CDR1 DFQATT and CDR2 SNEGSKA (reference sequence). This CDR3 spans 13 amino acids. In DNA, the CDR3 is TGCAGTGCTAGTACTAGCGGAGCCTACGAGCAGTACTTC. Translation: CSASTSGAYEQYF.

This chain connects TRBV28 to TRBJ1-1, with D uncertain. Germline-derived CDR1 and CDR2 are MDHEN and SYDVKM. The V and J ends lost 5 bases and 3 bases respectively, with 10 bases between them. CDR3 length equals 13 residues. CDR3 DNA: TGTGCCAGCAGTGAATATATGTACACTGAAGCTTTCTTT. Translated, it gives CASSEYMYTEAFF.

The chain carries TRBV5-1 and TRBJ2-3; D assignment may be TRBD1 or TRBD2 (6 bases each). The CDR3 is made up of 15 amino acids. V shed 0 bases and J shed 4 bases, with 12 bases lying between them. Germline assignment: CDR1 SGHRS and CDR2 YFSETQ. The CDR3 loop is CASSLDGGTADTQYF. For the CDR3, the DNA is TGCGCCAGCAGCTTGGACGGGGGCACGGCAGATACGCAGTATTTT.

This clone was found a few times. The CDR3 sequence: CASRQDSYEQYF. The CDR3 coding sequence is TGTGCCAGCAGGCAGGACAGCTACGAGCAGTACTTC. The chain recombines TRBV7-2 with TRBJ2-7; perhaps TRBD1 as D (6 bases). CDR3 length: 12 amino acids. V was pared by 6 bases and J by 3 bases, with 9 bases between. Germline V gives CDR1 SGHTA, CDR2 FQGNSA. Drawing the rest from reference TRBV7-2 and TRBJ2-7, the complete variable domain is GAGVSQSPSNKVTEKGKDVELRCDPISGHTALYWYRQSLGQGLEFLIYFQGNSAPDKSGLPSDRFSAERTGGSVSTLTIQRTQQEDSAVYLCASRQDSYEQYFGPGTRLTVT.

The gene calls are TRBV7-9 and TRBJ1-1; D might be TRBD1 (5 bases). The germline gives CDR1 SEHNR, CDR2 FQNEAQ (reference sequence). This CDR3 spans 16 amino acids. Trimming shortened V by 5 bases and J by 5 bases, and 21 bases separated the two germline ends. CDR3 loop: CASSPGGRGGVTEAFF. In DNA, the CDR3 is TGTGCCAGCAGCCCGGGGGGTCGAGGAGGGGTTACTGAAGCTTTCTTT.

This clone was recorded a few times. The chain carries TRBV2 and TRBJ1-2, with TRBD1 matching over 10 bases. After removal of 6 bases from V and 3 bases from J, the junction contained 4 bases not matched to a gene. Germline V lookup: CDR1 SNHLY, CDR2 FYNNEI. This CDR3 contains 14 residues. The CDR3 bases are TGTGCCAGCAGGAGGGGGACAGGGGACTATGGCTACACCTTC. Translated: CASRRGTGDYGYTF.

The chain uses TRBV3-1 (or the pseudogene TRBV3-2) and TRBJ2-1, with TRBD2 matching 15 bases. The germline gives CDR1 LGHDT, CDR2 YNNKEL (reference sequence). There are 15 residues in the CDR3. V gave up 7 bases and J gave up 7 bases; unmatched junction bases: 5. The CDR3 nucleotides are TGTGCCAGCACCCTGGGACTAGCGGGAGGTAATGAGCAGTTCTTC. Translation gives CASTLGLAGGNEQFF.